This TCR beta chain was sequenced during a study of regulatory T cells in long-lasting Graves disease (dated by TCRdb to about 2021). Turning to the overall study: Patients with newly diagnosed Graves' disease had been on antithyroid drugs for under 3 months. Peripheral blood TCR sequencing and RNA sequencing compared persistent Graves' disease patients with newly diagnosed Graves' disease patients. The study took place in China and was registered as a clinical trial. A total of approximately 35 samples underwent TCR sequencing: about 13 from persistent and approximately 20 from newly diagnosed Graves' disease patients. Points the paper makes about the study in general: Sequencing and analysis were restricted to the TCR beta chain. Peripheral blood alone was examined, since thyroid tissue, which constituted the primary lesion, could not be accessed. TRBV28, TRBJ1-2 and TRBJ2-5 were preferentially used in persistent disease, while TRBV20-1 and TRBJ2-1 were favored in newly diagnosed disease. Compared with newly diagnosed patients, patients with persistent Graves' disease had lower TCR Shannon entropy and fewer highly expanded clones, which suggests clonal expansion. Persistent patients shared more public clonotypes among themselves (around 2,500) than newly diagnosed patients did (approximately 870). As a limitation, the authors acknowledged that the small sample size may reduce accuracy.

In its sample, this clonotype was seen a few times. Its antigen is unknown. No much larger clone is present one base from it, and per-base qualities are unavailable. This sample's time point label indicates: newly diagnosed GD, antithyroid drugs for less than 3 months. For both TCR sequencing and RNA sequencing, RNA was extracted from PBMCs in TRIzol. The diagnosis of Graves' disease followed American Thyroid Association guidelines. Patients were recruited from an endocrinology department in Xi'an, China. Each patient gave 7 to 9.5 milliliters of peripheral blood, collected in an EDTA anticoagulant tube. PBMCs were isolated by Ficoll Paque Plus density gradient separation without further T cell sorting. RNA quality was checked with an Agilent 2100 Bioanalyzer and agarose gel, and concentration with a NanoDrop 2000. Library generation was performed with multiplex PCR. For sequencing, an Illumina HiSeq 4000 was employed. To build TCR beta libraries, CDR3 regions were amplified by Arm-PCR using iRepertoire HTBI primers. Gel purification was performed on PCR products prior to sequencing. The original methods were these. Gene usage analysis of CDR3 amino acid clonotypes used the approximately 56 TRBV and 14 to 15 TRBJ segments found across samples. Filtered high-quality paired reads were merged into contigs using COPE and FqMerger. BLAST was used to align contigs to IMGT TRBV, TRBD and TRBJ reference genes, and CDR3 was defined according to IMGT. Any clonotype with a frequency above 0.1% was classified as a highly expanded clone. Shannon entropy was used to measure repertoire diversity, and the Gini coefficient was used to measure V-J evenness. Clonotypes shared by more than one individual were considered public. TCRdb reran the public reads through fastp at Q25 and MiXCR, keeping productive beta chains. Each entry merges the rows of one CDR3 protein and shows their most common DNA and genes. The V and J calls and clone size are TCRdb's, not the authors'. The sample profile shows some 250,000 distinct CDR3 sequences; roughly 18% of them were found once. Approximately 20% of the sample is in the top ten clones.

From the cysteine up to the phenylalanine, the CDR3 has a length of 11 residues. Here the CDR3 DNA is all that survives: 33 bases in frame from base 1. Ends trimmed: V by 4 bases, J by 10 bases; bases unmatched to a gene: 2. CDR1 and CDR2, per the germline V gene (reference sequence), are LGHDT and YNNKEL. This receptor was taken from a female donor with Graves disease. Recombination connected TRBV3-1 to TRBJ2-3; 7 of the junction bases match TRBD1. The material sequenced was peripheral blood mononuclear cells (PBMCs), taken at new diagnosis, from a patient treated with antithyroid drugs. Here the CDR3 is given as CASSRQGAQYF. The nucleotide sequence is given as TGTGCCAGCAGCCGACAGGGAGCGCAGTATTTT.